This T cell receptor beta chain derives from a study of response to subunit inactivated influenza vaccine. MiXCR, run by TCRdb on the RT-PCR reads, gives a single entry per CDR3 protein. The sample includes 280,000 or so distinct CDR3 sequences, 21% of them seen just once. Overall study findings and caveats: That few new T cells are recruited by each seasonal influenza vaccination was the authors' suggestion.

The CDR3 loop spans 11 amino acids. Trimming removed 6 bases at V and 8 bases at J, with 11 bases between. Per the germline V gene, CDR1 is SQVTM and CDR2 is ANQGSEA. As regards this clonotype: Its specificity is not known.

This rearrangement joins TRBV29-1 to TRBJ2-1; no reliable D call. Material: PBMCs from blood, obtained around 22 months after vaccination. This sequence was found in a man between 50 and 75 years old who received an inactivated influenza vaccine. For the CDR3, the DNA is TGCAGCGTCTCTGGTACCGATGAGCAGTTCTTC. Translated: CSVSGTDEQFF.